This T cell receptor (beta chain) was recorded in a study of blood T cell repertoires in COVID-19. Study-wide background: Acute and convalescent COVID-19 samples came from the United States, Italy and Spain.

CDR3 length: 16 amino acids. V gave up 2 bases and J gave up 1 base, with 14 bases separating them. CDR1 is MGHDK and CDR2 is SYGVNS in the germline V gene. Per the original data handling: Nucleated cell counts were estimated from reference gene primer amplification. Clones were sequenced by immunoSEQ multiplex PCR, and TCRdb holds only the in-frame ones, with some missing. The D gene and trimming were derived from the DNA, and the V and J assignments and clone size from that table. The table lists about 80,000 clones, about four fifths of them singletons, with approximately 8.8% in the top ten. The TCR was taken from a human donor in a cohort sampled during active COVID-19. The chain uses TRBV25-1 and TRBJ1-1; the D is unclear. Sequencing was performed on peripheral blood. The CDR3 here is CASSEGGLKGNTEAFF. As DNA, the CDR3 is TGTGCCAGCAGTGAAGGAGGCCTTAAGGGGAACACTGAAGCTTTCTTT.